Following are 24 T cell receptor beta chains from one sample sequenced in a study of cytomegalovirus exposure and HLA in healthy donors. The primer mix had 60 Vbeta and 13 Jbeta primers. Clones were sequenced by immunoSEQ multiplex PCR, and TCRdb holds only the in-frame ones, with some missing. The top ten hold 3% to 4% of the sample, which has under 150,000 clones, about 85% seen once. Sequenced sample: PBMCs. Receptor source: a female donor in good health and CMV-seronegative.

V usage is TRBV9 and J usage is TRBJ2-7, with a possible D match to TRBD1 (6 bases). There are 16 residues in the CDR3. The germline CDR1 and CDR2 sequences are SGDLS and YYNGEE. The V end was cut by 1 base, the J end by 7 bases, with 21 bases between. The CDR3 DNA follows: TGTGCCAGCAGCGTAAATTCCGGCCGAGCGCAGGGGGAGCAGTACTTC. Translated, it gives CASSVNSGRAQGEQYF.

For the CDR3, the DNA is TGTGCCACCATGGGGGGGAGGGCCTCGAACACCGGGGAGCTGTTTTTT. This gives the protein CATMGGRASNTGELFF. J is TRBJ2-2 and V is TRBV15; 7 bases map to TRBD2. The CDR3 consists of 16 residues. Germline assignment: CDR1 LNHNV and CDR2 YYDKDF (reference sequence). V shed 7 bases, J shed 0 bases, and the junction held 8 bases outside the gene matches.

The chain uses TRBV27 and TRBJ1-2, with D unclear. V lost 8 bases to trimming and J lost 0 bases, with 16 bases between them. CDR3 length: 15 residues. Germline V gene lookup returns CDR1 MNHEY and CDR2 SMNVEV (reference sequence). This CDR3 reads CASQTQVPPNYGYTF. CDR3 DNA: TGTGCCAGCCAAACCCAGGTGCCTCCTAACTATGGCTACACCTTC.

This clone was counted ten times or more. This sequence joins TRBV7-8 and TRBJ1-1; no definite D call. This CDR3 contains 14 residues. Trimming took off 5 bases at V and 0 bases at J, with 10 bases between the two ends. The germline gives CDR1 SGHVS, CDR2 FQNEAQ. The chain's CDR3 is CASSTFAVNTEAFF. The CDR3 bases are TGTGCCAGCAGCACGTTCGCGGTGAACACTGAAGCTTTCTTT. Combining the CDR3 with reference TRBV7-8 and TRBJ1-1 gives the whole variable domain GAGVSQSPRYKVAKRGQDVALRCDPISGHVSLFWYQQALGQGPEFLTYFQNEAQLDKSGLPSDRFFAERPEGSVSTLKIQRTQQEDSAVYLCASSTFAVNTEAFFGQGTRLTVV.

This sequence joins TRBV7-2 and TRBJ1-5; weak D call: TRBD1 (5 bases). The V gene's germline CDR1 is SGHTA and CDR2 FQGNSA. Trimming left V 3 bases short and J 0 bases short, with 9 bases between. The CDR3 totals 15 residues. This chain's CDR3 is CASSLGGGSNQPQHF. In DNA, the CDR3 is TGTGCCAGCAGCTTGGGGGGAGGTAGCAATCAGCCCCAGCATTTT.

CDR3 DNA: TGTGCCAGGCGGACTAGCGGGGGGACAGATACGCAGTATTTT. Its protein is CARRTSGGTDTQYF. This chain connects TRBV19 to TRBJ2-3, with 14 bases lining up with TRBD2. Germline trimming cut 9 bases from V and 3 bases from J; bases unmatched to any gene: 2. This CDR3 has 14 amino acids. Germline V CDR1 and CDR2: LNHDA, SQIVND (reference sequence).

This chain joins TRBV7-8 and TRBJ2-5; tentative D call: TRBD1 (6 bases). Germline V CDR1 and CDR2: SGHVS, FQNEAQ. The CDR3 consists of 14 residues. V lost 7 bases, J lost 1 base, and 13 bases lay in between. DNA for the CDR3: TGTGCCAGCAACCCCGGACAGATCCAAGAGACCCAGTACTTC. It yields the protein CASNPGQIQETQYF.

As DNA, the CDR3 is TGCGCCAGCAGCTTGGTCGGTGCAGGGGGACTTGATGAAGCTTTCTTT. It yields the protein CASSLVGAGGLDEAFF. The rearrangement joins TRBV5-1 to TRBJ1-1, with 7 nucleotides matching TRBD1. V shed 0 bases and J 7 bases; nucleotides not matched to a gene: 12. The CDR3 loop spans 16 amino acids. Per germline, CDR1 SGHRS and CDR2 YFSETQ.

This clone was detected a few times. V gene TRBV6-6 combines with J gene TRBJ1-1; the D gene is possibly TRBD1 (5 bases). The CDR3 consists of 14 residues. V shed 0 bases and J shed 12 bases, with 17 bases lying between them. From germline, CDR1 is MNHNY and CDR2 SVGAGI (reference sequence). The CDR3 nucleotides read TGTGCCAGCAGTTACTCGAGTCTTAGCGGGACTACTTTCTTT. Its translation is CASSYSSLSGTTFF.

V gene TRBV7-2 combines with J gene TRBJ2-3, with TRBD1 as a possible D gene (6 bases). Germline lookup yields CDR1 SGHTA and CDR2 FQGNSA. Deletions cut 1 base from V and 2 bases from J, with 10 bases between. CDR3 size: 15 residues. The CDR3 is CASSLDRGTTDTQYF. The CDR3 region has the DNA TGTGCCAGCAGCTTAGATAGGGGGACCACAGATACGCAGTATTTT.

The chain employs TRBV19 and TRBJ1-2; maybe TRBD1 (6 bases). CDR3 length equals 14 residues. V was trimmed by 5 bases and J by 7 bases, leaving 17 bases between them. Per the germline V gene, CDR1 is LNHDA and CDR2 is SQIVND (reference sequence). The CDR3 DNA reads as TGTGCCAGTAGTCGCGACAGGTGGGCGAGTGGCTACACCTTC. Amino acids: CASSRDRWASGYTF.

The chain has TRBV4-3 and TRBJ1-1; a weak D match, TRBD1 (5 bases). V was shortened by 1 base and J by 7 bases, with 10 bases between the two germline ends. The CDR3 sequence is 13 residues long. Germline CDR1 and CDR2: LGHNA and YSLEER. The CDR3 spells CASSQGAGIEAFF. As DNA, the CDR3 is TGCGCCAGCAGCCAAGGGGCAGGGATTGAAGCTTTCTTT.

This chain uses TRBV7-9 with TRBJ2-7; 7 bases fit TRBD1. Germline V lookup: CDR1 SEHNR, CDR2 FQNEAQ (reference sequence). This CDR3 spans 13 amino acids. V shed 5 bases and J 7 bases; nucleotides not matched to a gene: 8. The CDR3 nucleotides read TGTGCCAGCAGCGGAGACAGGGCGTGGGAGCAGTACTTC. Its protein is CASSGDRAWEQYF.

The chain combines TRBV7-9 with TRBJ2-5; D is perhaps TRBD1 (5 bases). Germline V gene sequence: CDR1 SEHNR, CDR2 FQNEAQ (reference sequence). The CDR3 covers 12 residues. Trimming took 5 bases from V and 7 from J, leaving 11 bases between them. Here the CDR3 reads CASSLSRGTQYF. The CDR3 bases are TGTGCCAGCAGCCTTAGTAGGGGGACCCAGTACTTC.

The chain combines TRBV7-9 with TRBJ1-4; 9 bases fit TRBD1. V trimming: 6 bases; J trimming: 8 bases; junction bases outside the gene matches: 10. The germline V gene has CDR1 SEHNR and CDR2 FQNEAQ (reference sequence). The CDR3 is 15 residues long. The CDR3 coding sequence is TGTGCCAGCAGGAGCACAGGGGGCGCACGGGAAAAACTGTTTTTT. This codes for CASRSTGGAREKLFF.

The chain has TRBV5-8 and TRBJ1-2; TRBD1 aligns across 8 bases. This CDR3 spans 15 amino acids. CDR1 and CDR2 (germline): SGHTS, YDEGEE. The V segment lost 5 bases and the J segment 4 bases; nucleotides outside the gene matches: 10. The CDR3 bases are TGTGCCAGCAGAGAGGGGACAGGTGTTATCTATGGCTACACCTTC. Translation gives CASREGTGVIYGYTF.

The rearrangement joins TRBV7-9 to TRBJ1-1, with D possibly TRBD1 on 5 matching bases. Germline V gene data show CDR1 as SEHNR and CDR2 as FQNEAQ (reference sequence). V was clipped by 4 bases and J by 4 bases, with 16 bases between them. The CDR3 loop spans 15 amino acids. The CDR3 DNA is TGTGCCAGCAGCTCTCAACAGGCGTTGGGCACTGAAGCTTTCTTT. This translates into CASSSQQALGTEAFF.

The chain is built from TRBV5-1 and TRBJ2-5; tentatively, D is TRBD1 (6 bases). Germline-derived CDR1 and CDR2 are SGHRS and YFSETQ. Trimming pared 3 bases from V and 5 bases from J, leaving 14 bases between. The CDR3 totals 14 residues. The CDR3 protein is CASSWGRGVETQYF. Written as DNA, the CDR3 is TGCGCCAGCAGCTGGGGCAGGGGAGTGGAGACCCAGTACTTC.

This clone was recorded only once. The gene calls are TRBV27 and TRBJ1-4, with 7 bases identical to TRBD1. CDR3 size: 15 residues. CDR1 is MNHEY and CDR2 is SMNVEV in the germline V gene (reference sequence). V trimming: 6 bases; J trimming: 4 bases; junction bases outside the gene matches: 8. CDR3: CASRDLTGSNEKLFF. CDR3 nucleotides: TGTGCCAGCAGGGATCTGACAGGGAGTAATGAAAAACTGTTTTTT.

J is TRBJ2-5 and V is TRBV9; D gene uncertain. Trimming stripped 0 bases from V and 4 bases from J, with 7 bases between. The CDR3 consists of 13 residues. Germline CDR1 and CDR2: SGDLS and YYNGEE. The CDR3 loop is CASSVGPGETQYF. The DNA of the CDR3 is TGTGCCAGCAGCGTAGGGCCGGGAGAGACCCAGTACTTC.

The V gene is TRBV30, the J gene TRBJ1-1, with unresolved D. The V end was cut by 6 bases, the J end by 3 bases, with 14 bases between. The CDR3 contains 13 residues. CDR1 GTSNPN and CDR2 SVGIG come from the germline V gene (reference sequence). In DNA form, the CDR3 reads TGTGCCTGCCCAACTGCGGGTGACACTGAAGCTTTCTTT. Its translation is CACPTAGDTEAFF.

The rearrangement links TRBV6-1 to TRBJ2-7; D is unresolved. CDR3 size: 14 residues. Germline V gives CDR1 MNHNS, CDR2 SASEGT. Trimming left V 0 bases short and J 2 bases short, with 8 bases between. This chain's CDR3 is CASSEAVRAYEQYF. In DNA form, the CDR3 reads TGTGCCAGCAGTGAAGCCGTTCGGGCCTACGAGCAGTACTTC.

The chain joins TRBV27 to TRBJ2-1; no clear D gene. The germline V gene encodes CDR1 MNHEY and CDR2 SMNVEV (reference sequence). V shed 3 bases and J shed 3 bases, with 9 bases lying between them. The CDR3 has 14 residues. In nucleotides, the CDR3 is TGTGCCAGCAGTTTCTCAGGAAACTACAATGAGCAGTTCTTC. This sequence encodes CASSFSGNYNEQFF.

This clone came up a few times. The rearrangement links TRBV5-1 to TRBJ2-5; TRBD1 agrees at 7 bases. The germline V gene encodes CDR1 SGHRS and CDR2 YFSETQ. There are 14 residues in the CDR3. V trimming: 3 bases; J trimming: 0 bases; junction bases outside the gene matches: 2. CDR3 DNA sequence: TGCGCCAGCAGCTGGGGGACAGACCAAGAGACCCAGTACTTC. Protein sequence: CASSWGTDQETQYF. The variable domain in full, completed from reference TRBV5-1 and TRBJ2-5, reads KAGVTQTPRYLIKTRGQQVTLSCSPISGHRSVSWYQQTPGQGLQFLFEYFSETQRNKGNFPGRFSGRQFSNSRSEMNVSTLELGDSALYLCASSWGTDQETQYFGPGTRLLVL.